This T cell receptor beta chain was sequenced during a study of shared clonotypes between healthy human individuals. This CDR3 region has 13 residues. V gave up 6 bases and J gave up 0 bases, with 6 bases separating them. Germline CDR1 and CDR2: MNHEY and SVGAGI. Sequenced by immunoSEQ multiplex PCR; TCRdb stores in-frame clones only, minus some. Among 2 million to 2.5 million clones, nearly 97% were seen once, and the ten largest hold 0.1% to 0.15%. This sequence originates from a man between 18 and 29 years old in good health. The sample consisted of naive CD4+ T cells sorted from blood. The subset here: CD45RA+ positively selected. This chain uses TRBV6-5 with TRBJ2-4; a weak D match, TRBD2 (5 bases). The CDR3 nucleotides are TGTGCCAGCAGCCGGGGAGCCAAAAACATTCAGTACTTC. Its protein product is CASSRGAKNIQYF.